This TCR beta chain was captured in a study of blood T cell repertoires in COVID-19. Turning to the study itself: Some COVID-19 samples were acute and others convalescent; all came from the United States, Italy and Spain. PBMCs, B-cell-depleted T cells, or T cells were the source of the cDNA or gDNA that made up the material.

Assay: immunoSEQ multiplex PCR; the TCRdb copy retains only in-frame clones and omits some. The profile covers roughly 200,000 clones, with roughly 86% appearing a single time and about 9.4% taken by the ten largest. Germline CDR1 is LGHDT and CDR2 is YNNKEL (reference sequence). V shed 1 base, J shed 7 bases, and the junction held 4 bases outside the gene matches. This CDR3 has 15 residues. The rearrangement uses TRBV3-1 (or the pseudogene TRBV3-2) and TRBJ1-6; 7 nucleotides agree with TRBD1. This receptor was obtained from a woman aged 45 to 65 with COVID-19, enrolled during active disease. Source material: peripheral blood. The DNA for the CDR3 is TGTGCCAGCAGCCAAGGAGACAGGGTGAATTCACCCCTCCACTTT. Its protein is CASSQGDRVNSPLHF.